The clone carrying this T cell receptor beta chain was counted ten times or more. The antigen remains undetermined. Diagnosing involved the use of clinical symptoms, serum thyroxine and TRAb, thyroid ultrasound and orbital computed tomography. Out of over 7.5 ml of fresh peripheral blood came the PBMCs. These data originate in a study of T cells in Graves' hyperthyroidism and ophthalmopathy. Study in general: Blood from the periphery was taken at initial diagnosis, before any treatment.

The study's findings and limits: Ophthalmopathy and stable hyperthyroidism were told apart by a 13 V-J model.

There were TCR beta CDR3 regions amplified from RNA transcripts. HTBI primers were employed in a first-round RT-PCR of the TCR CDR3. TCRdb called the multiplex PCR reads again in MiXCR, with one record for every CDR3 protein. The sample yields roughly 740,000 distinct CDR3 sequences, 16% seen once. This CDR3 is built from 16 residues. Deletions cut 5 bases from V and 1 base from J, with 15 bases between. Material for sequencing was blood. The sequence derives from a man younger than 30 with Graves' hyperthyroidism. This chain links TRBV12-3 or TRBV12-4 with TRBJ2-4, with a tentative D call TRBD1 (6 bases). CDR3 region: CASSNRDEVAKNIQYF. The CDR3 DNA reads as TGTGCCAGCAGTAACAGGGACGAAGTGGCCAAAAACATTCAGTACTTC.